This T cell receptor (beta chain) stems from a study of blood T cells in healthy people across ages. The second PCR ran about 6 to 11 cycles with a sample-barcoded 5' primer and J-beta primers. TCRdb redid the calling of the 5' RACE reads with MiXCR, one entry per CDR3 protein. Of fewer than 800,000 distinct CDR3 sequences detected, 20% to 25% appear once; the ten largest clones hold 9.4%. Notes on the study in general: With naive T cell percentage, TCR beta diversity showed a strong correlation.

CDR1 SGHVS and CDR2 FQNEAQ come from the germline V gene. V shed 5 bases, J shed 3 bases, and the junction held 11 bases outside the gene matches. This CDR3 is 17 amino acids long. As concerns this clonotype: What it binds is not known.

A further study also used this sample, focusing on T cells of mothers and their children. That study adds: The authors identified no persistent microchimeric T cell clones.

The clonotype comes from a boy aged 10-17 years in good health. Material: blood. The V gene is TRBV7-8, the J gene TRBJ2-1; 9 bases map to TRBD2. The CDR3 DNA follows: TGTGCCAGCAGCCAGGATCTAGCGGGGCTACTCTACAATGAGCAGTTCTTC. It translates to CASSQDLAGLLYNEQFF.